Listed below are T cell receptor beta chains from one sample, sequenced in a study of blood T cell repertoires in COVID-19. Repertoires were generated with immunoSEQ multiplex PCR, while TCRdb's copy carries only in-frame clones and drops some. The data contain roughly 160,000 clones, over 70% of them singletons. Sequencing was done on a sample of PBMCs or T cells enriched from blood (not recorded which). The receptors here all came from a man aged 45 to 65 who had recovered from COVID-19. Each CDR3 is given with its conserved first and last residue. D genes are given only for firm matches. Clone size, where shown, is once, few, many, or a class for clones that have expanded.

D gene: TRBD2; clone size: -; J gene: TRBJ2-5; V gene: TRBV5-1; CDR3 DNA: TGCGCCAGCAGCCACCTAACCCCGGGACTAGCGGGATCTGAGACCCAGTACTTC; CDR3 protein: CASSHLTPGLAGSETQYF
D gene: -; clone size: -; J gene: TRBJ1-1; V gene: TRBV6-5; CDR3 DNA: TGTGCCAGCAGTTACTCGCAGGGTATGGGAGCTTTCTTT; CDR3 protein: CASSYSQGMGAFF
D gene: -; clone size: -; J gene: TRBJ1-1; V gene: TRBV7-9; CDR3 DNA: TGTGCCAGCAGCTTAGCTGACAGCCCGCAAGCTTTCTTT; CDR3 protein: CASSLADSPQAFF
D gene: -; clone size: -; J gene: TRBJ2-4; V gene: TRBV24-1; CDR3 DNA: TGTGCCACCAGTGATCTCAGGGTTGGAAACATTCAGTACTTC; CDR3 protein: CATSDLRVGNIQYF
D gene: TRBD2; clone size: -; J gene: TRBJ2-7; V gene: TRBV27; CDR3 DNA: TGTGCCAGCGGGTTGGCTAGCGGGAGTAGTCCGCTCGAGCAGTACTTC; CDR3 protein: CASGLASGSSPLEQYF
D gene: -; clone size: -; J gene: TRBJ1-3; V gene: TRBV3-1/TRBV3-2; CDR3 DNA: TGTGCCAGCAGACCGGGGCCGGCAGGAGGGAACACCATATATTTT; CDR3 protein: CASRPGPAGGNTIYF
D gene: -; clone size: once; J gene: TRBJ1-5; V gene: TRBV5-5; CDR3 DNA: TGTGCCAGCAGCCCTGGCATCTCGAGCAATCAGCCCCAGCATTTT; CDR3 protein: CASSPGISSNQPQHF
D gene: TRBD1; clone size: -; J gene: TRBJ2-3; V gene: TRBV6-1; CDR3 DNA: TGTGCCAGCAGTGTATCCATAGGGACAGGGGGCACAGATACGCAGTATTTT; CDR3 protein: CASSVSIGTGGTDTQYF
D gene: TRBD1; clone size: -; J gene: TRBJ2-3; V gene: TRBV19; CDR3 DNA: TGTGCCAGTACTGATAGGGGGCGGAGCGCAGATACGCAGTATTTT; CDR3 protein: CASTDRGRSADTQYF
D gene: TRBD1; clone size: -; J gene: TRBJ2-5; V gene: TRBV14; CDR3 DNA: TGTGCCAGCAGCCACTCCACCCAGATCAGGACAGGGACCCCAGGAGAGACCCAGTACTTC; CDR3 protein: CASSHSTQIRTGTPGETQYF
D gene: -; clone size: -; J gene: TRBJ2-5; V gene: TRBV28; CDR3 DNA: TGTGCCAGCCTCTCGTCCGTTCTCCAAGAGACCCAGTACTTC; CDR3 protein: CASLSSVLQETQYF
D gene: TRBD2; clone size: -; J gene: TRBJ2-7; V gene: TRBV28; CDR3 DNA: TGTGCCAGCAGTTCCGGAGGACTAGCGGGAGATGAGCAGTACTTC; CDR3 protein: CASSSGGLAGDEQYF
D gene: -; clone size: -; J gene: TRBJ2-7; V gene: TRBV21-1; CDR3 DNA: TGTGCCAGCAGCCAGGGACAGCCCTACGAGCAGTACTTC; CDR3 protein: CASSQGQPYEQYF
D gene: -; clone size: -; J gene: TRBJ2-1; V gene: TRBV10-1; CDR3 DNA: TGCGCCAGCAGTGAGTCCCTTGCGGAAAGGGGGTTCTTC; CDR3 protein: CASSESLAERGFF
D gene: TRBD1; clone size: -; J gene: TRBJ1-1; V gene: TRBV6-5; CDR3 DNA: TGTGCCAGCAGCCGACAGGGGAACACTGAAGCTTTCTTT; CDR3 protein: CASSRQGNTEAFF
D gene: TRBD1; clone size: once; J gene: TRBJ2-1; V gene: TRBV7-9; CDR3 DNA: TGTGCCAGCACAGCCGGGACAGGATACAATGAGCAGTTCTTC; CDR3 protein: CASTAGTGYNEQFF
D gene: TRBD2; clone size: -; J gene: TRBJ2-1; V gene: TRBV7-7; CDR3 DNA: TGTGCCAGCAGCTTAGAACTAGCGGTCTACAATGAGCAGTTCTTC; CDR3 protein: CASSLELAVYNEQFF
D gene: -; clone size: -; J gene: TRBJ1-1; V gene: TRBV11-2; CDR3 DNA: TGTGCCAGCAGCCTCGGGGGTGGGAACACTGAAGCTTTCTTT; CDR3 protein: CASSLGGGNTEAFF
D gene: -; clone size: -; J gene: TRBJ1-1; V gene: TRBV6-5; CDR3 DNA: TGTGCCAGCGGGCCGAAGGTGGGGAACACTGAAGCTTTCTTT; CDR3 protein: CASGPKVGNTEAFF
D gene: -; clone size: -; J gene: TRBJ1-6; V gene: TRBV24-1; CDR3 DNA: TGTGCCACCAGTGATTTTCCCAGGGTAAGGAATTCACCCCTCCACTTT; CDR3 protein: CATSDFPRVRNSPLHF
D gene: -; clone size: few; J gene: TRBJ2-5; V gene: TRBV2; CDR3 DNA: TGTGCCAGCCGGTCGCCCCAACAAGAGACCCAGTACTTC; CDR3 protein: CASRSPQQETQYF
D gene: -; clone size: -; J gene: TRBJ2-1; V gene: TRBV5-1; CDR3 DNA: TGCGCCAGCAGCTTACGGGACAATGAGCAGTTCTTC; CDR3 protein: CASSLRDNEQFF
D gene: -; clone size: -; J gene: TRBJ1-6; V gene: TRBV28; CDR3 DNA: TGTGCCAGCAGTTTGTTTAGAGCAAGCTCCTATAATTCACCCCTCCACTTT; CDR3 protein: CASSLFRASSYNSPLHF
D gene: -; clone size: once; J gene: TRBJ1-5; V gene: TRBV30; CDR3 DNA: TGTGCCTGGAGTTCGAGGGCTAGCAATCAGCCCCAGCATTTT; CDR3 protein: CAWSSRASNQPQHF
D gene: TRBD1; clone size: -; J gene: TRBJ1-1; V gene: TRBV4-1; CDR3 DNA: TGCGCCAGCAGCCAACTCAACGCAGGGGGCGGAAAAGCTGAAGCTTTCTTT; CDR3 protein: CASSQLNAGGGKAEAFF
D gene: -; clone size: -; J gene: TRBJ2-7; V gene: TRBV2; CDR3 DNA: TGTGCCAGCAGTGCTGTATCTCCCCCGGGGGACGAGCAGTACTTC; CDR3 protein: CASSAVSPPGDEQYF
D gene: -; clone size: few; J gene: TRBJ2-7; V gene: TRBV19; CDR3 DNA: TGTGCCAGTAGTATCTCAGGGGACCTACGAGAGCAGTACTTC; CDR3 protein: CASSISGDLREQYF
D gene: TRBD2; clone size: -; J gene: TRBJ2-1; V gene: TRBV5-4; CDR3 DNA: TGTGCCAGCAGCTCACAGAGCGGGGGCTCCTACAATGAGCAGTTCTTC; CDR3 protein: CASSSQSGGSYNEQFF
D gene: -; clone size: -; J gene: TRBJ2-5; V gene: TRBV4-1; CDR3 DNA: TGCGCCAGCAGCCAAGAAGAGCGGCAAGAGACCCAGTACTTC; CDR3 protein: CASSQEERQETQYF
D gene: TRBD1; clone size: -; J gene: TRBJ1-6; V gene: TRBV2; CDR3 DNA: TGTGCCAGCAGTGAAGGCGGGAGGGGACAGAGTGGAGCGGGAAATTCACCCCTCCACTTT; CDR3 protein: CASSEGGRGQSGAGNSPLHF
D gene: -; clone size: -; J gene: TRBJ2-7; V gene: TRBV29-1; CDR3 DNA: TGCAGCGTATACAGGGTAGGCTCCTACGAGCAGTACTTC; CDR3 protein: CSVYRVGSYEQYF
D gene: -; clone size: -; J gene: TRBJ1-1; V gene: TRBV7-2; CDR3 DNA: TGTGCCAGCAGCCTACTGGGGAGCAGAGGGAACACTGAAGCTTTCTTT; CDR3 protein: CASSLLGSRGNTEAFF
D gene: -; clone size: -; J gene: TRBJ1-5; V gene: TRBV4-2; CDR3 DNA: TGTGCCAGCAGCCAAGAGGGGCAGGGGACGGGGACCCAGCATTTT; CDR3 protein: CASSQEGQGTGTQHF
D gene: TRBD2; clone size: -; J gene: TRBJ2-5; V gene: TRBV7-8; CDR3 DNA: TGTGCCAGCAGCTTAGTAGCGGGGGGCCCCGAGACCCAGTACTTC; CDR3 protein: CASSLVAGGPETQYF
D gene: -; clone size: -; J gene: TRBJ1-1; V gene: TRBV18; CDR3 DNA: TGTGCCAGCTCACCGGGACACATGAACACTGAAGCTTTCTTT; CDR3 protein: CASSPGHMNTEAFF
D gene: TRBD1; clone size: -; J gene: TRBJ1-1; V gene: TRBV7-2; CDR3 DNA: TGTGCCAGCAGCCCCATTACAGGGGAACACACTGAAGCTTTCTTT; CDR3 protein: CASSPITGEHTEAFF
D gene: -; clone size: few; J gene: TRBJ2-7; V gene: TRBV5-1; CDR3 DNA: TGCGCCAGCAGCTTGGTAGGGGACTCTAAGTACGAGCAGTACTTC; CDR3 protein: CASSLVGDSKYEQYF
D gene: TRBD1; clone size: -; J gene: TRBJ2-3; V gene: TRBV28; CDR3 DNA: TGTGCCACCTCAAGGTACGGGACAGACCGGACAGATACGCAGTATTTT; CDR3 protein: CATSRYGTDRTDTQYF
D gene: -; clone size: few; J gene: TRBJ2-2; V gene: TRBV18; CDR3 DNA: TGTGCCAGCTCACTACCGGAGATAAACACCGGGGAGCTGTTTTTT; CDR3 protein: CASSLPEINTGELFF
D gene: -; clone size: -; J gene: TRBJ1-2; V gene: TRBV19; CDR3 DNA: TGTGCCAGTAGTTTCCTGAGTGGGGAGCAGAACTATGGCTACACCTTC; CDR3 protein: CASSFLSGEQNYGYTF
D gene: TRBD1; clone size: -; J gene: TRBJ2-7; V gene: TRBV28; CDR3 DNA: TGTGCCAGCACCGTGGTTACAGGGGGCTCCTACGAGCAGTACTTC; CDR3 protein: CASTVVTGGSYEQYF
D gene: -; clone size: -; J gene: TRBJ1-2; V gene: TRBV30; CDR3 DNA: TGTGCCTGGAGCGGGGGGGGTCCCAACTATGGCTACACCTTC; CDR3 protein: CAWSGGGPNYGYTF
D gene: -; clone size: -; J gene: TRBJ2-7; V gene: TRBV28; CDR3 DNA: TGTGCCAGCAGCACCACAGTGACGAGCTCCTACGAGCAGTACTTC; CDR3 protein: CASSTTVTSSYEQYF
D gene: TRBD2; clone size: -; J gene: TRBJ2-3; V gene: TRBV5-5; CDR3 DNA: TGTGCCAGCAGCTTGACTAGCGGGGCGCCAGATACGCAGTATTTT; CDR3 protein: CASSLTSGAPDTQYF
D gene: TRBD1; clone size: few; J gene: TRBJ1-2; V gene: TRBV5-1; CDR3 DNA: TGCGCCAGCAGCTTGGTCGGGACAGGGGCCTATGGCTACACCTTC; CDR3 protein: CASSLVGTGAYGYTF
D gene: TRBD2; clone size: few; J gene: TRBJ2-2; V gene: TRBV9; CDR3 DNA: TGTGCCAGCAGCGTCGGACTAGCGGGAGAAATAGACGGGGAGCTGTTTTTT; CDR3 protein: CASSVGLAGEIDGELFF
D gene: -; clone size: -; J gene: TRBJ1-1; V gene: TRBV7-9; CDR3 DNA: TGTGCTCGCGGGGGGGAGACTGAAGCTTTCTTT; CDR3 protein: CARGGETEAFF
D gene: TRBD2; clone size: -; J gene: TRBJ2-3; V gene: TRBV4-2; CDR3 DNA: TGTGCCAGCAGCCAAGATCCCGGGGGGGTCACAGATACGCAGTATTTT; CDR3 protein: CASSQDPGGVTDTQYF
D gene: -; clone size: -; J gene: TRBJ1-1; V gene: TRBV5-4; CDR3 DNA: TGTGCCAGCAGCCCCGGTGGGGGGTCGAACACTGAAGCTTTCTTT; CDR3 protein: CASSPGGGSNTEAFF
D gene: TRBD1; clone size: few; J gene: TRBJ1-1; V gene: TRBV2; CDR3 DNA: TGTGCCAGCCCCAGGGGGTCTGAAGCTTTCTTT; CDR3 protein: CASPRGSEAFF
D gene: TRBD2; clone size: once; J gene: TRBJ2-1; V gene: TRBV24-1; CDR3 DNA: TGTGCCACCAGTGATTTCTCTAGCGGGAGAACTAGAAATGAGCAGTTCTTC; CDR3 protein: CATSDFSSGRTRNEQFF
D gene: TRBD1; clone size: -; J gene: TRBJ2-7; V gene: TRBV2; CDR3 DNA: TGTGCCAGCAGTTCGCCCGGGACAGGGGACTACGAGCAGTACTTC; CDR3 protein: CASSSPGTGDYEQYF
D gene: -; clone size: -; J gene: TRBJ2-1; V gene: TRBV6-5; CDR3 DNA: TGTGCCAGCAGGAACAGGGATAGCTCCTACAATGAGCAGTTCTTC; CDR3 protein: CASRNRDSSYNEQFF
D gene: -; clone size: -; J gene: TRBJ1-2; V gene: TRBV28; CDR3 DNA: TGTGCCAGCAGTACCTCCCCGATAAACCTAGGCTATGGCTACACCTTC; CDR3 protein: CASSTSPINLGYGYTF
D gene: TRBD1; clone size: -; J gene: TRBJ2-7; V gene: TRBV6-5; CDR3 DNA: TGTGCCAGCACCCGAGGAGCGACAGGGTCCTACGAGCAGTACTTC; CDR3 protein: CASTRGATGSYEQYF